The 23 T cell receptor beta chains reported below all come from one sample, sequenced in a study of vaccination effects on CD4 cells after COVID-19. Profiled with immunoSEQ multiplex PCR; TCRdb holds only in-frame clones, not every one. This sample yields some 69,000 clones, of which roughly 73% are seen a single time; about 2.3% belongs to the top ten. Antigens for these TCRs are unknown. After around ten days in culture, the CD4+ T cells were isolated. Everyone in the study got two shots of either the BNT162b2 or mRNA-1273 vaccine. The sequencing here drew on CD4+ T cells from PBMCs cultured without peptide, taken after COVID-19 vaccination. These receptors were collected from a human donor who received a COVID-19 vaccine.

This chain uses TRBV28 with TRBJ2-2, with 8 bases matching TRBD1. The junction had 9 bases not matched to a gene; V was cut back by 10 bases and J by 2 bases. The CDR3 loop spans 15 amino acids. Germline V lookup: CDR1 MDHEN, CDR2 SYDVKM. In DNA form, the CDR3 reads TGTGCCACCACCTCCCAGGGGGCAAACACCGGGGAGCTGTTTTTT. Protein: CATTSQGANTGELFF.

V and J are TRBV9 and TRBJ2-2, with D perhaps given as TRBD1 or TRBD2 (5 bases each). The length of the CDR3 is 17 residues. Trimming took 1 base from V and 1 from J, leaving 14 bases between them. The germline V gene has CDR1 SGDLS and CDR2 YYNGEE. The CDR3 DNA is TGTGCCAGCAGCGTACTAGGGGACGCGCAGAACACCGGGGAGCTGTTTTTT. It specifies CASSVLGDAQNTGELFF.

The V call is TRBV5-8, the J call TRBJ1-2; 7 nucleotides match TRBD1. V lost 2 bases, J lost 3 bases, and 4 bases stayed unmatched. This CDR3 is 14 amino acids long. Germline values: CDR1 SGHTS, CDR2 YDEGEE. CDR3 sequence reads: CASSFRDRDYGYTF. CDR3 DNA: TGTGCCAGCAGCTTCCGAGACAGGGACTATGGCTACACCTTC.

V is TRBV27 and J is TRBJ2-1, with a weak D call TRBD1 (5 bases). In germline, CDR1 is MNHEY, CDR2 SMNVEV (reference sequence). The CDR3 sequence is 13 residues long. V was pared by 2 bases and J by 4 bases, with 6 bases between. The CDR3 reads CASSLNRYNEQFF. CDR3 sequence (DNA): TGTGCCAGCAGTTTAAACAGGTACAATGAGCAGTTCTTC.

Only a few counts were recorded for this clone. The chain joins TRBV3-1 (or the pseudogene TRBV3-2) to TRBJ2-2; possibly TRBD1 for D (6 bases). This CDR3 contains 14 residues. CDR1 LGHDT and CDR2 YNNKEL come from the germline V gene (reference sequence). V gave up 3 bases and J gave up 3 bases, with 8 bases separating them. DNA of the CDR3: TGTGCCAGCAGCCATGGGGGCTACACCGGGGAGCTGTTTTTT. Translated: CASSHGGYTGELFF.

V usage is TRBV15 and J usage is TRBJ2-7, with TRBD1 identical over 9 bases. The germline V gene encodes CDR1 LNHNV and CDR2 YYDKDF (reference sequence). This CDR3 is 15 amino acids long. The junction had 7 bases not matched to a gene; V was cut back by 2 bases and J by 5 bases. The CDR3 DNA reads TGTGCCACCAGCAGACCCGGGACAGGGACCAACGAGCAGTACGTC. Amino acid sequence: CATSRPGTGTNEQYV.

The chain carries TRBV5-1 and TRBJ1-1; 8 bases map to TRBD1. Trimming cost V 4 bases and J 4 bases; bases outside gene matches: 6. The germline CDR1 and CDR2 sequences are SGHRS and YFSETQ. This CDR3 has 14 residues. CDR3 in amino acids: CASSEIQGATEAFF. The CDR3, as DNA: TGCGCCAGCAGCGAGATCCAGGGGGCCACTGAAGCTTTCTTT.

This clone has just one count. The J gene is TRBJ2-3, the V gene TRBV5-1; D not certain. In germline, CDR1 is SGHRS, CDR2 YFSETQ. CDR3 length: 13 residues. The V end was cut by 0 bases, the J end by 6 bases, with 8 bases between. DNA of the CDR3: TGCGCCAGCAGCTTGGCACCTTCTGATACGCAGTATTTT. Its protein product is CASSLAPSDTQYF. The full variable domain, with the rest looked up from reference TRBV5-1 and TRBJ2-3, is KAGVTQTPRYLIKTRGQQVTLSCSPISGHRSVSWYQQTPGQGLQFLFEYFSETQRNKGNFPGRFSGRQFSNSRSEMNVSTLELGDSALYLCASSLAPSDTQYFGPGTRLTVL.

The chain recombines TRBV2 with TRBJ2-5; tentative D call: TRBD1 (6 bases). The CDR3 is made up of 14 amino acids. CDR1 and CDR2 (germline): SNHLY, FYNNEI. Trimming removed 6 bases at V and 5 bases at J, with 16 bases between. The DNA of the CDR3 is TGTGCCAGCAGCCCCGGACAGCCAAGGGAGACCCAGTACTTC. It translates to CASSPGQPRETQYF.

This clone was detected only once. This chain uses TRBV5-1 with TRBJ1-2; 8 nucleotides match TRBD1. CDR3 length: 17 residues. The V segment lost 9 bases and the J segment 1 base; nucleotides outside the gene matches: 17. The V gene's germline CDR1 is SGHRS and CDR2 YFSETQ. The DNA for the CDR3 is TGCGCCACCTCGCCCGGAGACAGGGGAAAATATAACTATGGCTACACCTTC. It encodes CATSPGDRGKYNYGYTF. Variable domain in full (rest from reference TRBV5-1 and TRBJ1-2): KAGVTQTPRYLIKTRGQQVTLSCSPISGHRSVSWYQQTPGQGLQFLFEYFSETQRNKGNFPGRFSGRQFSNSRSEMNVSTLELGDSALYLCATSPGDRGKYNYGYTFGSGTRLTVV.

The chain is built from TRBV11-1 and TRBJ2-1; D is uncertain. The CDR3 runs to 16 residues. Trimming removed 0 bases from V and 0 bases from J, with 9 bases in between. The germline V gene has CDR1 SGHAT and CDR2 FQDESV (reference sequence). CDR3 sequence (DNA): TGTGCCAGCAGCTTAGCCCGATCTAGCTCCTACAATGAGCAGTTCTTC. Amino acids: CASSLARSSSYNEQFF.

The DNA for the CDR3 is TGTGCCAGCAGCTTAGCGGGGGGAGAGCATGGCTACACCTTC. It codes for CASSLAGGEHGYTF. The chain employs TRBV7-9 and TRBJ1-2; perhaps TRBD1 as D (5 bases). The CDR3 runs to 14 residues. V was pared by 0 bases and J by 6 bases, with 11 bases between. Germline V gene lookup returns CDR1 SEHNR and CDR2 FQNEAQ (reference sequence).

The genes are TRBV3-1 (or the pseudogene TRBV3-2) and TRBJ2-1, with D tentatively TRBD2 (6 bases). The V gene lost 4 bases and the J gene lost 6 bases, with 7 bases spanning the gap. Germline loops: CDR1 LGHDT, CDR2 YNNKEL (reference sequence). The CDR3 sequence is 12 residues long. The CDR3 spells CASSLGGNEQFF. The CDR3 DNA sequence: TGTGCCAGCAGCCTCGGGGGCAATGAGCAGTTCTTC.

The chain links TRBV7-9 to TRBJ2-2; 9 positions match TRBD1. Looked up from germline, CDR1 is SEHNR and CDR2 is FQNEAQ (reference sequence). The ends lost 7 bases at V and 2 bases at J; junction bases unmatched: 5. The CDR3 is 15 residues long. The chain's CDR3 is CASTRQGVNTGELFF. As DNA, the CDR3 is TGTGCCAGCACTCGACAGGGGGTTAACACCGGGGAGCTGTTTTTT.

The chain recombines TRBV2 with TRBJ1-3; possibly TRBD1 for D (5 bases). Looked up from germline, CDR1 is SNHLY and CDR2 is FYNNEI. Trimming took off 5 bases at V and 0 bases at J, with 14 bases between the two ends. There are 16 residues in the CDR3. Here the CDR3 DNA reads TGTGCCAGCAGTCGACAGCCCATCACCTCTGGAAACACCATATATTTT. It translates to CASSRQPITSGNTIYF.

This clone appeared a few times. The chain joins TRBV9 to TRBJ2-1, with a possible D match to TRBD2 (7 bases). This CDR3 spans 16 amino acids. The germline V gene has CDR1 SGDLS and CDR2 YYNGEE. Trimming removed 1 base from V and 8 bases from J, with 19 bases in between. CDR3 sequence reads: CASSVQVGGGLDEQFF. The CDR3 nucleotides read TGTGCCAGCAGCGTACAAGTAGGCGGGGGCCTGGATGAGCAGTTCTTC.

This clone was recorded once. V gene TRBV5-6 combines with J gene TRBJ1-5; D is unresolved. V dropped 3 bases and J dropped 0 bases, with 7 bases sitting between them. This CDR3 is built from 14 residues. From germline, CDR1 is SGHDT and CDR2 YYEEEE. This chain's CDR3 is CASSWFYSNQPQHF. CDR3 bases: TGTGCCAGCAGCTGGTTCTATAGCAATCAGCCCCAGCATTTT.

The chain combines TRBV6-5 with TRBJ2-3; 13 bases agree with TRBD2. The CDR3 extends over 16 amino acids. Trimming removed 4 bases from V and 4 bases from J; junction bases left unmatched: 5. CDR1 is MNHEY and CDR2 is SVGAGI in the germline V gene. CDR3 residues: CASSSLAGGLADTQYF. The CDR3 nucleotides read TGTGCCAGCAGTTCACTAGCGGGGGGGCTCGCAGATACGCAGTATTTT.

The rearrangement uses TRBV6-1 and TRBJ2-2; D not resolved. Between the trimmed V and J ends, which lost 1 base and 6 bases, there was a span of 15 bases. The germline gives CDR1 MNHNS, CDR2 SASEGT. The CDR3 consists of 16 residues. The CDR3: CASSEVGPQVAGELFF. In DNA, the CDR3 is TGTGCCAGCAGTGAAGTTGGACCCCAAGTAGCCGGGGAGCTGTTTTTT.

The V and J genes are TRBV5-8 and TRBJ2-5; TRBD2 matches at 7 bases. J lost 3 bases, V lost 3 bases, and 14 bases had no gene match. Germline values: CDR1 SGHTS, CDR2 YDEGEE. The CDR3 is 17 residues long. DNA of the CDR3: TGTGCCAGCAGCTATAAGACTAGCACGCCACTTAAAGAGACCCAGTACTTC. The encoded protein is CASSYKTSTPLKETQYF. Filled out from reference TRBV5-8 and TRBJ2-5, the complete variable domain reads EAGVTQSPTHLIKTRGQQATLRCSPISGHTSVYWYQQALGLGLQFLLWYDEGEERNRGNFPPRFSGRQFPNYSSELNVNALELEDSALYLCASSYKTSTPLKETQYFGPGTRLLVL.

This clone was seen a few times. The genes are TRBV3-1 (or the pseudogene TRBV3-2) and TRBJ1-2, with D unclear. The germline CDR1 and CDR2 sequences are LGHDT and YNNKEL (reference sequence). Trimming removed 2 bases from V and 3 bases from J, with 4 bases in between. This CDR3 is built from 12 residues. The CDR3 region is CASSQLDYGYTF. The CDR3 coding sequence is TGTGCCAGCAGCCAATTGGACTATGGCTACACCTTC.

The chain links TRBV7-3 to TRBJ2-3; TRBD1 agrees at 10 bases. Unmatched junction bases numbered 8, after V lost 5 bases and J lost 6 bases. This CDR3 region has 15 residues. The germline CDR1 and CDR2 sequences are SGHTA and FQGTGA. The CDR3 loop reads CASSLTGTGADTQYF. CDR3 nucleotide sequence: TGTGCCAGCAGCCTCACCGGGACAGGGGCCGATACGCAGTATTTT.

This clone has just a few counts. This chain uses TRBV30 with TRBJ2-5; TRBD2 is a possible D gene (5 bases). This CDR3 comprises 13 residues. Trimming removed 2 bases from V and 5 bases from J, with 12 bases in between. Germline CDR1 reads GTSNPN; CDR2 reads SVGIG (reference sequence). CDR3 bases: TGTGCCTGGAGTCTTGGATGGGAGGAGACCCAGTACTTC. It yields the protein CAWSLGWEETQYF.